This record covers a single T cell receptor beta chain. These data come from a study of blood T cell repertoires in COVID-19. For the study at large: Samples of COVID-19 (acute and convalescent) were obtained from the United States, Italy and Spain.

Enrolled through a virtual design, the participants were between about 18 and 100 years of age and came from about two dozen US areas. Participants reported their clinical history, and cohort assignment relied on those reports. The CDR3 is 16 amino acids. Per germline, CDR1 LGHNA and CDR2 YNFKEQ. V lost 1 base and J lost 6; bases outside the gene matches: 6. Authors' analysis steps: Reference gene primer amplification yielded estimated nucleated cell counts. Data came from immunoSEQ multiplex PCR; TCRdb stores just in-frame clones and leaves some out. The V and J calls and the clone size are those of that table, but D and trimming were determined from the DNA. The table shows about 270,000 clones, with approximately 90% occurring only once.

V and J are TRBV4-2 and TRBJ2-1, with 10 bases that match TRBD1. Sequencing used PBMCs or T cells enriched from blood (not recorded which). The source is a woman in her twenties or thirties with acute COVID-19. The CDR3 here is CASSQGQTGGSNEQFF. The CDR3 region has the DNA TGTGCCAGCAGCCAAGGGCAGACAGGGGGCAGCAATGAGCAGTTCTTC.